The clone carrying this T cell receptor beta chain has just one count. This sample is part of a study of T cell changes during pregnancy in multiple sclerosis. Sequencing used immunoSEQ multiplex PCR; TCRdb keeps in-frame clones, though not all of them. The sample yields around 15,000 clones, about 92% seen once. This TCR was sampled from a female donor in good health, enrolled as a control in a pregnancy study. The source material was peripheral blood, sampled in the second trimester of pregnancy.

CDR3 loop: CASSPRGRAGGENIQYF. As DNA, the CDR3 is TGTGCCAGCAGCCCTCGAGGGCGGGCCGGGGGGGAAAACATTCAGTACTTC. V gene TRBV4-2 combines with J gene TRBJ2-4; 8 nucleotides line up with TRBD2. The CDR3 runs 17 residues. Looked up from germline, CDR1 is LGHNA and CDR2 is YNFKEQ. V gave up 4 bases and J gave up 5 bases; unmatched junction bases: 13.